The 12 T cell receptor beta chains below were found in one sample sequenced in a study of Graves' ophthalmopathy and Graves' hyperthyroidism. The sequenced template was RNA, covering the TCR beta CDR3 region. Scientists carried out first-round RT-PCR using HTBI primers and then a second-round multiplex PCR. TCRdb re-derived calls from the multiplex PCR reads in MiXCR, one entry per CDR3 protein. Of a few hundred thousand distinct CDR3 sequences listed, around a fifth are singletons. Sequencing was done on a sample of peripheral blood. The receptors were sampled from a woman aged 50 to 60 with Graves' ophthalmopathy.

This clonotype showed up many times. The chain is built from TRBV6-2 or TRBV6-3 and TRBJ1-1; D unclear. Germline values: CDR1 MNHEY, CDR2 SVGEGT. This CDR3 has 13 amino acids. Deletions cut 2 bases from V and 4 bases from J, with 8 bases between. CDR3 protein: CASSYGEITEAFF. Written as DNA, the CDR3 is TGTGCCAGCAGTTACGGGGAAATCACTGAAGCTTTCTTT.

V and J are TRBV6-1 and TRBJ1-5, with 7 bases aligning to TRBD1. Trimming took 6 bases from V and 2 from J; bases not matched to a gene: 7. The CDR3 has 15 residues. Germline lookup yields CDR1 MNHNS and CDR2 SASEGT. CDR3 nucleotides: TGTGCCAGCAGGCATACGACAGGGCGCAATCAGCCCCAGCATTTT. Protein sequence: CASRHTTGRNQPQHF.

The sample holds many counts of this clonotype. The rearrangement uses TRBV11-2 and TRBJ1-5, with D possibly matching TRBD1 (6 bases). The germline CDR1 and CDR2 sequences are SGHAT and FQNNGV. This CDR3 has 17 residues. Trimming left V 0 bases short and J 5 bases short, with 17 bases between. This CDR3 is CASSLEGGQGRDQPQHF. The DNA of the CDR3 is TGTGCCAGCAGCTTAGAGGGGGGGCAGGGAAGGGATCAGCCCCAGCATTTT.

A single count supports this clonotype. The chain carries TRBV15 and TRBJ1-1; D is uncertain. V shed 3 bases and J shed 0 bases, with 11 bases lying between them. This CDR3 spans 15 amino acids. CDR1 and CDR2 from the germline V gene are LNHNV and YYDKDF (reference sequence). The CDR3 sequence: CATSSQGVMNTEAFF. The CDR3 nucleotides are TGTGCCACCAGCAGCCAAGGTGTTATGAACACTGAAGCTTTCTTT.

This clonotype was seen repeatedly, ten times or more. The chain links TRBV7-6 to TRBJ2-7; 8 bases are shared with TRBD1. This CDR3 is 14 amino acids long. Germline assignment: CDR1 SGHVS and CDR2 FNYEAQ. V dropped 5 bases and J dropped 2; count of bases not matched to a gene: 5. This chain's CDR3 is CASSHNRGTYEQYF. CDR3 DNA: TGTGCCAGCAGCCACAACAGGGGGACCTACGAGCAGTACTTC.

This clonotype was seen only a few times. The DNA of the CDR3 is TGTGCCTGGAGTCCTGGACAGGAGGGACGCTACGAGCAGTACTTC. Amino acids: CAWSPGQEGRYEQYF. The genes are TRBV30 and TRBJ2-7; TRBD1 might be the D (7 bases). CDR1 is GTSNPN and CDR2 is SVGIG in the germline V gene (reference sequence). The length of the CDR3 is 15 residues. V dropped 2 bases and J dropped 3 bases, with 17 bases sitting between them.

The gene calls are TRBV11-2 and TRBJ2-3; 12 bases line up with TRBD2. The trim removed 4 bases at V and 3 bases at J, leaving 2 bases unmatched. The V gene's germline CDR1 is SGHAT and CDR2 FQNNGV. The CDR3 loop spans 15 amino acids. For the CDR3, the DNA is TGTGCCAGCAGCTCCGGACTAGCGGGGACAGATACGCAGTATTTT. Translated, it gives CASSSGLAGTDTQYF.

This clonotype occurred many times. One end of the junction does not line up with germline, which may come from a read error. The rearrangement uses TRBV4-1 and TRBJ1-5, with 10 bases that match TRBD1. The CDR3 contains 15 residues. The germline CDR1 and CDR2 sequences are MGHRA and YSYEKL. DNA for the CDR3: TGCGCCACCAGCGACGGGACAGGGGGCAATCAGCCCCAGCATTTT. This gives the protein CATSDGTGGNQPQHF.

This clonotype was observed many times. The chain joins TRBV20-1 to TRBJ2-7; 8 bases fit TRBD2. The CDR3 runs 13 residues. Germline loops: CDR1 DFQATT, CDR2 SNEGSKA (reference sequence). V was pared by 4 bases and J by 7 bases, with 9 bases of the junction left unmatched. CDR3 DNA sequence: TGCAGTGCTATGAGCGGGAGAAGAGGAGAGCAGTACTTC. Translated: CSAMSGRRGEQYF.

This clonotype was seen many times. The J gene is TRBJ2-7, the V gene TRBV20-1; weak D call: TRBD2 (6 bases). From germline, CDR1 is DFQATT and CDR2 SNEGSKA (reference sequence). V was clipped by 3 bases and J by 3 bases, with 9 bases between them. The CDR3 extends over 12 amino acids. DNA for the CDR3: TGCAGTGCTAGGGGGGGAATCTACGAGCAGTACTTC. This encodes CSARGGIYEQYF.

This clonotype was counted at least ten times. The chain uses TRBV7-9 and TRBJ2-5, with TRBD1 matching over 10 bases. Germline CDR1 reads SEHNR; CDR2 reads FQNEAQ (reference sequence). The V and J ends lost 0 bases and 4 bases, in that order; junction bases with no gene match: 5. The CDR3 length is 16 residues. In DNA form, the CDR3 reads TGTGCCAGCAGCTTAGCGGGGACAGGGGATCGAGAGACCCAGTACTTC. Amino acids: CASSLAGTGDRETQYF.

There are many counts of this clonotype. J is TRBJ1-2 and V is TRBV7-9, with D tentatively TRBD1 (6 bases). CDR1 is SEHNR, CDR2 FQNEAQ, per germline (reference sequence). The CDR3 totals 15 residues. The germline V and J ends were trimmed by 5 bases and 7 bases, with 20 bases remaining between them. The CDR3 is CASSTEQGHAGGYTF. CDR3 sequence (DNA): TGTGCCAGCAGCACCGAACAGGGACACGCGGGTGGCTACACCTTC.